Below, one T cell receptor (beta chain) is given with its context. The sample holds other DNA sequences that translate to the same CDR3. The data derive from a study of blood T cell repertoires in COVID-19. Overall study context: From the United States, Italy and Spain came samples of acute and convalescent COVID-19. Sources were T cells, B-cell-depleted T cells, or PBMCs; the material itself was cDNA or gDNA.

Original handling: Reference gene primer amplification gave estimated nucleated cell counts. Method: immunoSEQ multiplex PCR; TCRdb's copy keeps in-frame clones and lacks some. V, J and clone size were drawn from that table, and D and trimming were deduced from the DNA. The repertoire holds a few hundred thousand clones, with about 85% as singletons. The CDR3 length is 12 residues. CDR1 is LGHDT, CDR2 YNNKEL, per germline (reference sequence). The V end was cut by 1 base, the J end by 6 bases, with 5 bases between. The receptor's source is a man aged 60 to 69 who had recovered from COVID-19. The source material was peripheral blood. V gene TRBV3-1 (or the pseudogene TRBV3-2) combines with J gene TRBJ2-3, with D hard to call. CDR3 nucleotide sequence: TGTGCCAGCAGCCAAGGACTGGATACGCAGTATTTT. It specifies CASSQGLDTQYF.